This note documents a single T cell receptor beta chain sequence. Its binding antigen is unknown. One end of the junction does not line up with germline, which may come from a read error. Its CDR3 holds 16 amino acids, cysteine through phenylalanine. Of all the DNA, just the CDR3 is kept, 48 bases in frame from base 1. The germline V gene sets CDR1 to SGHDN and CDR2 to FVKESK. The source of the sample is a study of tumor and adjacent non-tumor tissue in lung cancer listed by TCRdb under 2018. About the full investigation: The cohort included about a dozen adenocarcinoma, 2 squamous cell carcinoma and 1 small cell lung cancer patients. Ages among the roughly 15 patients ranged from roughly 31 to 80 years, there were 10 or so men and 5 women, and disease was at TNM stage I to III. Sequencing generated a total of some 130 million productive TCRbeta reads, averaging around 4.2 million reads per sample. The study compared bulk TCRbeta repertoires from lung tumor tissue and matched distant non-tumor lung tissue of approximately 15 lung cancer patients. A few dozen paired specimens, one tumor and one normal lung sample per patient, were profiled by TCRbeta CDR3 sequencing. Overall study results and their limits: TCR diversity was significantly higher in younger patients, and greater tumor TCR diversity was associated with shorter overall survival and shorter disease-free survival. The methods do not name the sequencing platform or mention unique molecular identifiers. The top 100 clones accounted for a significantly larger cumulative portion of the repertoire in normal lung than in tumor tissue. Tumor tissue showed significantly higher TCR diversity (inverse Simpson) than normal lung tissue, at roughly 390 vs 170 (P = 0.0075, Mann-Whitney U test). With only around 15 patients in the cohort, the authors noted that larger samples and more detailed clinical data are needed. Because peripheral blood was not sequenced, blood TCRbeta repertoires in the lung cancer patients of the study were not examined.

Bulk unsorted tissue served as the source for RNA extraction, and RNA quality was assessed using a NanoDrop ND-1000 and an Agilent 2100. Newly diagnosed lung cancer patients without prior chemotherapy who had been admitted for thoracic surgery in China between August and November 2014 were enrolled as donors. Anyone who had undergone radiotherapy or chemotherapy before, or who had another cancer at the same time, was left out of the study. Pieces of surgical tissue measuring about 1-2.1 cm3 were kept in RNAlater solution and stored at -80 degrees C until use. The library was prepared using multiplex PCR. Sequencing took place on an Illumina HiSeq 2500. TCRbeta libraries were constructed through three rounds of nested PCR with primers (Table S4) according to protocols modified from ARM-PCR. Before sequencing, PCR products of 200-500 bp were cut from the gel and purified using the QIAquick gel extraction kit. The paper's data handling went like this. Trimmomatic was used to clean the reads, FLASH merged the cleaned reads into complete CDR3 sequences, and MiTCR assigned the sequences to V(D)J germline segments. VDJtools was used to compute clonal diversity as the inverse Simpson's index. Productive reads were defined as in-frame sequences without a premature stop codon. Through fastp at Q25 and MiXCR, TCRdb rebuilt clones from the public reads, retaining in-frame beta chains. Rows are combined by CDR3 protein, so each entry shows the most common genes and DNA. Clone size and V and J calls follow TCRdb, not the original study. The sample table records fewer than 100,000 distinct CDR3 sequences; 72% of these occur just once. The ten largest make up approximately 9% of the sample.

The sample consisted of lung tumor tissue. This receptor was taken from a woman in her forties with non-small cell lung cancer. The sequence is built from TRBV14 and TRBJ2-7; perhaps TRBD2 is the D gene, with 5 bases matching. The sequenced DNA is TGTGCCAGAAGCCAGGAAACTAGTGTGTCCAAATGCGAGCAGTACTTC. It encodes CARSQETSVSKCEQYF.